This T cell receptor beta chain derives from a study of cytomegalovirus exposure and HLA in healthy donors. PCR amplification relied on 60 Vbeta primers (plus 13 Jbeta primers). Produced via immunoSEQ multiplex PCR; TCRdb's table is partial and in-frame only. Of over 110,000 clones detected, 78% appear once; the ten largest clones hold less than 3%. Germline V gene data show CDR1 as LNHDA and CDR2 as SQIVND (reference sequence). This CDR3 region has 18 residues. With 3 bases removed from V and 2 bases from J, the gap between germline ends came to 20 bases. Study results and caveats: Excluded were some V segments that proved indistinguishable, including TRBV6-2 and TRBV6-3. Earlier analysis found most TCR beta V segments productive about 87% or about 30% of the time.

About this clone itself: The target antigen is unknown.

The chain has TRBV19 and TRBJ1-3; weak D call: TRBD1 (6 bases). Source material: PBMCs. The clonotype comes from a female donor in good health and CMV-seronegative. CDR3: CASSIAAWGTKAGNTIYF. The CDR3 DNA reads as TGTGCCAGTAGTATCGCGGCGTGGGGGACAAAGGCTGGAAACACCATATATTTT.